This T cell receptor (beta chain) was observed in a study of cytomegalovirus exposure and HLA in healthy donors. Study-level results: Most TCRs appeared rarely, but some public TCRs recurred in many donors. Researchers catalogued under 200 TCR beta chains as cytomegalovirus-associated.

The data were produced by immunoSEQ multiplex PCR, yet TCRdb's version contains in-frame clones alone and is incomplete. The table includes 90,000 to 130,000 clones, over 75% detected once. To note about this clone: What it binds is unknown.

The CDR3 is 14 residues long. Unmatched junction bases numbered 10, after V lost 7 bases and J lost 5 bases. Germline V gene sequence: CDR1 SQVTM, CDR2 ANQGSEA. While the first cohort had around 700 subjects, the donors belonged to the separate validation cohort of 100 to 150 subjects. The chain employs TRBV29-1 and TRBJ2-3, with TRBD2 matching 9 bases. The specimen sequenced was PBMCs. This sequence originates from a young woman in good health and CMV-seropositive. The DNA for the CDR3 is TGCAGCGGCTGCCGCGCGGGAGGGGGAGATACGCAGTATTTT. Amino acid sequence: CSGCRAGGGDTQYF.